This T cell receptor (beta chain) was documented in a study of blood T cell repertoires in COVID-19. Across the study: The study drew acute and convalescent COVID-19 samples from the United States, Italy and Spain. PBMCs, B-cell-depleted T cells, or T cells provided the cDNA or gDNA that made up the material.

This table comes from immunoSEQ multiplex PCR, and its TCRdb copy is limited to in-frame clones, with some not included. The sample carries under 100,000 clones, roughly nine tenths recorded once. Germline V gives CDR1 ENHRY, CDR2 SYGVKD. With 10 bases clipped from V and 5 bases from J, the junction kept 5 bases outside the gene matches. This CDR3 has 12 residues. The chain combines TRBV10-3 with TRBJ2-7, with 10 bases identical to TRBD1. The origin of this receptor is a male donor with acute or convalescent COVID-19. Sequencing was performed on peripheral blood. The CDR3 sequence is CATDRGHDEQYF. The CDR3 DNA follows: TGTGCCACCGACAGGGGGCATGACGAGCAGTACTTC.